This passage covers 20 T cell receptor beta chains from one sample sequenced in a study of OX40 agonist ivuxolimab in advanced cancers. Assay used: immunoSEQ multiplex PCR; TCRdb lists only in-frame clones, some missing. This table holds tens of thousands of clones, 82% found once. Sample: CD4+ or CD8+ T cells sorted from blood, taken in a trial of the OX40 agonist ivuxolimab. Receptors originate from an adult with an advanced solid tumor such as melanoma, head and neck, liver or kidney cancer.

This clone has only a few counts. The chain uses TRBV7-2 and TRBJ1-2; D not resolved. Trimming removed 8 bases at V and 3 bases at J, with 7 bases between. The germline CDR1 and CDR2 sequences are SGHTA and FQGNSA. There are 11 residues in the CDR3. The CDR3 region has the DNA TGTGCCAGCGGTGGTGACTATGGCTACACCTTC. Translating it yields CASGGDYGYTF.

This chain joins TRBV27 and TRBJ2-1; the D gene could be TRBD1 or TRBD2 (6 bases each). Germline assignment: CDR1 MNHEY and CDR2 SMNVEV (reference sequence). The CDR3 has 14 residues. V was pared by 8 bases and J by 2 bases, with 13 bases between. The CDR3 loop reads CASSSGGPYNEQFF. DNA of the CDR3: TGTGCCAGCTCTTCCGGGGGCCCCTACAATGAGCAGTTCTTC.

V and J are TRBV19 and TRBJ2-2; 10 nucleotides line up with TRBD1. J gave up 5 bases and V 10 bases, and 10 bases lay outside the gene matches. The CDR3 has 15 amino acids. Germline loops: CDR1 LNHDA, CDR2 SQIVND (reference sequence). DNA for the CDR3: TGTGCCACCTCGACAGGGGGCGCCAGGACCGGGGAGCTGTTTTTT. Its protein is CATSTGGARTGELFF. Full variable domain (rest looked up from reference TRBV19 and TRBJ2-2): DGGITQSPKYLFRKEGQNVTLSCEQNLNHDAMYWYRQDPGQGLRLIYYSQIVNDFQKGDIAEGYSVSREKKESFPLTVTSAQKNPTAFYLCATSTGGARTGELFFGEGSRLTVL.

On this clone: Other nucleotide sequences in the sample specify the same CDR3. The chain recombines TRBV2 with TRBJ1-5, with TRBD1 as a possible D gene (5 bases). Germline V lookup: CDR1 SNHLY, CDR2 FYNNEI. V was cut by 8 bases and J by 0 bases, with 11 bases left in between. The CDR3 loop spans 14 amino acids. CDR3 residues: CASSGGYSNQPQHF. The CDR3 DNA follows: TGTGCCAGCTCCGGGGGGTATAGCAATCAGCCCCAGCATTTT. The whole variable domain, filled in from reference TRBV2 and TRBJ1-5, reads EPEVTQTPSHQVTQMGQEVILRCVPISNHLYFYWYRQILGQKVEFLVSFYNNEISEKSEIFDDQFSVERPDGSNFTLKIRSTKLEDSAMYFCASSGGYSNQPQHFGDGTRLSIL.

The V gene is TRBV6-5, the J gene TRBJ1-4; no definite D call. The CDR3 runs 13 residues. The germline V gene encodes CDR1 MNHEY and CDR2 SVGAGI. Trimming took 8 bases from V and 7 from J, leaving 14 bases between them. CDR3 region: CASFRSRSEKLFF. The CDR3 DNA follows: TGTGCCAGCTTTAGGTCGAGGAGTGAAAAACTGTTTTTT.

The genes are TRBV9 and TRBJ2-7; D tentatively fits TRBD1 or TRBD2 (5 bases each). CDR1 SGDLS and CDR2 YYNGEE come from the germline V gene. The CDR3 spans 15 residues. V dropped 2 bases and J dropped 7 bases, with 19 bases sitting between them. CDR3 nucleotide sequence: TGTGCCAGCAGCGTCCGGGACCTCGGGACGGTGGAGCAGTACTTC. Translation: CASSVRDLGTVEQYF.

CDR3 residues: CASSSGVLYGYTF. CDR3 DNA: TGTGCCAGCAGCTCCGGGGTGCTGTATGGCTACACCTTC. The gene calls are TRBV7-9 and TRBJ1-2, with D hard to call. CDR1 and CDR2 from the germline V gene are SEHNR and FQNEAQ (reference sequence). The CDR3 is 13 residues long. The V end lost 4 bases, the J end lost 5 bases, and 11 bases lay between the germline ends. Complete variable domain (other parts from reference TRBV7-9 and TRBJ1-2): DTGVSQNPRHKITKRGQNVTFRCDPISEHNRLYWYRQTLGQGPEFLTYFQNEAQLEKSRLLSDRFSAERPKGSFSTLEIQRTEQGDSAMYLCASSSGVLYGYTFGSGTRLTVV.

Only a few counts were recorded for this clone. The chain carries TRBV27 and TRBJ2-7; D is unresolved. This CDR3 region has 13 residues. Germline V gene data show CDR1 as MNHEY and CDR2 as SMNVEV (reference sequence). The V and J ends lost 2 bases and 0 bases respectively, with 5 bases between them. Here the CDR3 DNA reads TGTGCCAGCAGTTTAGCGGCCTCCTACGAGCAGTACTTC. Translating gives CASSLAASYEQYF.

The chain carries TRBV30 and TRBJ1-5, with 7 bases aligning to TRBD1. This CDR3 spans 12 amino acids. Germline trimming cut 3 bases from V and 4 bases from J; bases unmatched to any gene: 0. The germline gives CDR1 GTSNPN, CDR2 SVGIG (reference sequence). The CDR3, as DNA: TGTGCCTGGAGACAGGGGAATCAGCCCCAGCATTTT. It codes for CAWRQGNQPQHF. The whole variable domain, filled in from reference TRBV30 and TRBJ1-5, reads SQTIHQWPATLVQPVGSPLSLECTVEGTSNPNLYWYRQAAGRGLQLLFYSVGIGQISSEVPQNLSASRPQDRQFILSSKKLLLSDSGFYLCAWRQGNQPQHFGDGTRLSIL.

This chain links TRBV7-9 with TRBJ2-5; 7 bases are a match to TRBD2. Germline CDR1 and CDR2: SEHNR and FQNEAQ (reference sequence). With 5 bases clipped from V and 3 bases from J, the junction kept 9 bases outside the gene matches. The CDR3 spans 15 residues. CDR3 coding DNA: TGTGCCAGCAGCCCCTGGGGGGGAAAAAAAGAGACCCAGTACTTC. It encodes CASSPWGGKKETQYF.

The genes are TRBV7-9 and TRBJ2-3; D may be TRBD2 (6 bases). Germline lookup yields CDR1 SEHNR and CDR2 FQNEAQ (reference sequence). V lost 7 bases to trimming and J lost 2 bases, with 10 bases between them. The CDR3 covers 13 residues. The CDR3 coding sequence is TGTGCCAGCACGCGGGGTGTCACAGATACGCAGTATTTT. It translates to CASTRGVTDTQYF.

V gene TRBV27 combines with J gene TRBJ2-5; TRBD2 aligns across 9 bases. Germline lookup yields CDR1 MNHEY and CDR2 SMNVEV (reference sequence). The CDR3 sequence is 14 residues long. The junction had 4 bases not matched to a gene; V was cut back by 6 bases and J by 2 bases. In DNA form, the CDR3 reads TGTGCCAGCAGCCGACTAGCGGAACAAGAGACCCAGTACTTC. This encodes CASSRLAEQETQYF.

This clone was counted a few times. The chain recombines TRBV28 with TRBJ2-2; a possible D gene is TRBD2 (5 bases). The CDR3 sequence is 11 residues long. CDR1 and CDR2 from the germline V gene are MDHEN and SYDVKM. The V end lost 8 bases, the J end lost 4 bases, and 5 bases lay between the germline ends. The CDR3 region is CASGSTGELFF. The CDR3 DNA sequence: TGTGCCAGCGGGAGCACCGGGGAGCTGTTTTTT.

This clone appeared once. The chain carries TRBV9 and TRBJ2-2; D ambiguous. The CDR3 extends over 15 amino acids. CDR1 is SGDLS and CDR2 is YYNGEE in the germline V gene. Trimming cost V 0 bases and J 7 bases, with 13 bases left between them. CDR3 sequence reads: CASSVATHSLGELFF. The CDR3 DNA reads TGTGCCAGCAGCGTAGCTACCCATTCCCTCGGGGAGCTGTTTTTT.

V gene TRBV18 combines with J gene TRBJ2-7, with D hard to call. Trimming took off 0 bases at V and 2 bases at J, with 8 bases between the two ends. From germline, CDR1 is KGHSH and CDR2 LQKENI. The CDR3 is 14 residues long. CDR3 sequence: CASSPPGQPYEQYF. CDR3 in DNA: TGTGCCAGCTCACCACCCGGCCAGCCCTACGAGCAGTACTTC.

The rearrangement uses TRBV2 and TRBJ2-1; TRBD1 is a possible D gene (6 bases). Deletions cut 7 bases from V and 6 bases from J, with 19 bases between. CDR1 is SNHLY, CDR2 FYNNEI, per germline. The CDR3 sequence is 15 residues long. The CDR3 DNA sequence: TGTGCCAGCAACAAACAGGGCTCCGACGGCAATGAGCAGTTCTTC. This sequence encodes CASNKQGSDGNEQFF.

The sample holds one count of this clone. This rearrangement joins TRBV29-1 to TRBJ2-2; no clear D gene. V was clipped by 4 bases and J by 0 bases, with 12 bases between them. The germline gives CDR1 SQVTM, CDR2 ANQGSEA. The CDR3 spans 15 residues. CDR3 loop: CSVVAAATNTGELFF. The CDR3 region has the DNA TGCAGCGTTGTTGCTGCGGCCACGAACACCGGGGAGCTGTTTTTT.

This clone was seen more than once but under ten times. The chain joins TRBV4-3 to TRBJ1-2; D gene unclear. The V gene's germline CDR1 is LGHNA and CDR2 YSLEER. The CDR3 spans 16 residues. Deletions cut 0 bases from V and 4 bases from J, with 15 bases between. The CDR3 coding sequence is TGCGCCAGCAGCCAAGATCGTCTACGGAGCCCCTATGGCTACACCTTC. This codes for CASSQDRLRSPYGYTF.

The chain recombines TRBV29-1 with TRBJ2-4; TRBD2 might be the D (5 bases). V lost 6 bases, J lost 7 bases, and 16 bases lay in between. CDR3 length: 13 amino acids. In germline, CDR1 is SQVTM, CDR2 ANQGSEA. The CDR3 nucleotides read TGCAGCGTCTGGGCGGGCATGGAGAACATTCAGTACTTC. Translation gives CSVWAGMENIQYF.

This rearrangement joins TRBV28 to TRBJ2-7, with D possibly being TRBD1 (6 bases). Germline lookup yields CDR1 MDHEN and CDR2 SYDVKM. This CDR3 spans 13 amino acids. The germline V and J ends were trimmed by 7 bases and 2 bases, with 12 bases remaining between them. CDR3 protein: CASTRQEAYEQYF. CDR3 nucleotides: TGTGCCAGCACCCGACAGGAGGCCTACGAGCAGTACTTC.